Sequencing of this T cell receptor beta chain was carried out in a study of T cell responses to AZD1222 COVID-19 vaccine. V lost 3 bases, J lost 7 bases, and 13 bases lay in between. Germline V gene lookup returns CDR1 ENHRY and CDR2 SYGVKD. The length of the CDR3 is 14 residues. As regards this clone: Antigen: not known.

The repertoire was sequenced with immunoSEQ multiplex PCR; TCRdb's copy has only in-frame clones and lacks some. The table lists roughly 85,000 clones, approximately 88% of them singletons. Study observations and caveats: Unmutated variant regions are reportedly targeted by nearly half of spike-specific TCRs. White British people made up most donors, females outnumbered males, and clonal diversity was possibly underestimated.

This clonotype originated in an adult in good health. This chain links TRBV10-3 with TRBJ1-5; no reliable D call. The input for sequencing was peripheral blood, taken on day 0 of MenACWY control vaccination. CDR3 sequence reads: CAISDRETSQPQHF. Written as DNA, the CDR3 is TGTGCCATCAGTGATCGTGAGACATCGCAGCCCCAGCATTTT.